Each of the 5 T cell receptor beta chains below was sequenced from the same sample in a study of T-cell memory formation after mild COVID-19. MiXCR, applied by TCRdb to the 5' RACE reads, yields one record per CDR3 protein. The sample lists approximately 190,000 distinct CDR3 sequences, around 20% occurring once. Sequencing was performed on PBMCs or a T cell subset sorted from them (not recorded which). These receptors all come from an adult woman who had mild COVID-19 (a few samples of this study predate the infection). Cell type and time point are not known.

DNA of the CDR3: TGTGCCAGCAGTTTCTCTGGCCCACCGGGGGGCTACACCTTC. Its translation: CASSFSGPPGGYTF. The chain carries TRBV12-3 or TRBV12-4 and TRBJ1-2; no clear D. V shed 3 bases and J shed 8 bases, with 16 bases lying between them. The CDR3 consists of 14 residues.

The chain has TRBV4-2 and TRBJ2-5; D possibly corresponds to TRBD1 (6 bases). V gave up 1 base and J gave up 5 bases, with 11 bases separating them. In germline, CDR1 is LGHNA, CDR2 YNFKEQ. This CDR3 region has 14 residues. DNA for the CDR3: TGTGCCAGCAGCCAAGGGACAGTTGGCGAGACCCAGTACTTC. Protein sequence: CASSQGTVGETQYF.

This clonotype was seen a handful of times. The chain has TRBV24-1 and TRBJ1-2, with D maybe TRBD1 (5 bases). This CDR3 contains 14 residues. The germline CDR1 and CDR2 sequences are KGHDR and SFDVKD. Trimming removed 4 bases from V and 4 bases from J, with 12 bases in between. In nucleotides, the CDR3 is TGTGCCACCAGTGACCAAGACAGTCCCTATGGCTACACCTTC. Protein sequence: CATSDQDSPYGYTF.

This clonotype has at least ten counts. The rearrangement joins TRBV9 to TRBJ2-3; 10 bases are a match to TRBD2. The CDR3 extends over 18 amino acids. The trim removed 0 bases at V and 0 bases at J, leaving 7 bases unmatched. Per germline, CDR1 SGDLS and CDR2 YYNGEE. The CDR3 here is CASSVGSGGIPSTDTQYF. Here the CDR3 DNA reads TGTGCCAGCAGCGTAGGTAGCGGGGGGATCCCTAGCACAGATACGCAGTATTTT. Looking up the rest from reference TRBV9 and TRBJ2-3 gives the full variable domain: DSGVTQTPKHLITATGQRVTLRCSPRSGDLSVYWYQQSLDQGLQFLIQYYNGEERAKGNILERFSAQQFPDLHSELNLSSLELGDSALYFCASSVGSGGIPSTDTQYFGPGTRLTVL.

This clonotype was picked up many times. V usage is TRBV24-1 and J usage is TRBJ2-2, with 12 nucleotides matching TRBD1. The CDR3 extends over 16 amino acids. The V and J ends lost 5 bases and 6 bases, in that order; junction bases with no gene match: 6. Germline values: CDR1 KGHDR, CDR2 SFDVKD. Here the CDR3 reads CATSAPGQGASGELFF. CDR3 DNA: TGTGCCACCAGTGCTCCGGGACAGGGGGCTTCCGGGGAGCTGTTTTTT.